This TCR beta chain was retrieved from a study of T cell responses to AZD1222 COVID-19 vaccine. Study as a whole: Pooled together were second doses at about 4 or about 12 weeks.

Sequencing was performed with immunoSEQ multiplex PCR; in TCRdb, only in-frame clones are kept and a portion is missing. Among 95,000 to 100,000 clones listed, approximately 84% were seen once. The V gene lost 0 bases and the J gene lost 4 bases, with 9 bases spanning the gap. Germline V gene lookup returns CDR1 MNHNS and CDR2 SASEGT. The CDR3 spans 15 residues. Concerning this clone: Antigen specificity is unknown.

Study observations and caveats: Rises in breadth and depth of Spike-specific TCRs came after two AZD1222 doses.

The origin of this receptor is an adult in good health. The sequencing used peripheral blood, collected on day 0 of AZD1222 vaccination. The chain links TRBV6-1 to TRBJ2-2, with D perhaps TRBD2 (5 bases). The CDR3 here is CASSEAGAFTGELFF. CDR3 nucleotide sequence: TGTGCCAGCAGTGAAGCGGGAGCGTTCACCGGGGAGCTGTTTTTT.